This T cell receptor beta chain was sequenced in a study of tumor-infiltrating lymphocytes in primary liver carcinoma. Study context: Those enrolled were patients of both sexes, who were aged 30 to 69 years.

Production of TCR beta cDNA used around 460 ng total RNA together with a constant-region primer. Nested multiplex PCR, run for three rounds with slightly modified ARM-PCR, yielded TCR beta libraries. Running around 10 cycles apiece, the first two PCR rounds relied on TRBV1-TRBV30 forward primers together with a C-beta reverse primer. TCRdb re-called the multiplex PCR reads with MiXCR, one entry per CDR3 protein. This table has 70,000 to 85,000 distinct CDR3 sequences, 71% appearing once. Study-wide points: Detection in all five tumor regions applied to only about 8-25% of top clones.

The source material, about 18-31 mg of unsorted bulk tissue, was used to co-extract RNA and DNA. To note about this clonotype: Its target is not known. This could be a read error, since a much larger clone is one nucleotide away.

Germline V gene data show CDR1 as SEHNR and CDR2 as FQNEAQ (reference sequence). CDR3 length: 13 residues. Trimming cost V 8 bases and J 4 bases; bases outside gene matches: 4. The sample taken for sequencing was liver tumor tissue from sampling region 4. As to subset: tumor region T4, right-lateral pole. This clonotype was obtained from an older woman with primary liver carcinoma and hepatitis B virus infection. V and J are TRBV7-9 and TRBJ2-2, with 7 bases lining up with TRBD1. CDR3: CASGAGGTGELFF. The DNA of the CDR3 is TGTGCCAGCGGGGCAGGGGGCACCGGGGAGCTGTTTTTT.